This record covers a single TCR beta chain. It has no known antigen specificity. Per-base quality was not reported, and no clone a single base away is much larger than it. The data belong to a study of blood T cell repertoires in COVID-19 (dated by TCRdb to between 2020 and 2021). Regarding the research as a whole: Samples from collaborators originated in the United States, Italy and Spain and spanned both the acute and convalescent phases of COVID-19. The samples were drawn from the first 160 participants of the ongoing ImmuneRACE study and from some 1,300 subjects provided by 6 global collaborators. A freely available public database, intended as a resource for researchers studying the immune response to SARS-CoV-2, is where the repertoires were released. Where available, HLA class I and class II types were obtained from metadata supplied by the sample provider rather than from assay-based typing. The prospective study material was composed of cDNA or gDNA derived from T cells, B-cell-depleted T cells, or PBMCs. The sample metadata nearly always contained a de-identified subject ID, COVID-19 status, age in years and sex. Subjects who had been exposed to COVID-19, were actively infected with it, or had recovered from it provided the deeply sampled blood TCRbeta repertoires that made up the dataset.

In the prospective study, participants were about 18 to 95 years old, resided in about 25 geographic areas of the United States, and were enrolled through a virtual design. In the prospective study, cohorts were assigned on the basis of participant-reported clinical history obtained from a screening survey and a study questionnaire. Mobile phlebotomists in the prospective study collected whole blood, serum and a nasopharyngeal or oropharyngeal swab from every participant. Over a roughly 2-month period, participants in the prospective study had the option of providing additional blood draws and questionnaires. Before DNA extraction, prospective study blood samples were shipped either frozen or at room temperature. TCRbeta CDR3 regions were amplified from genomic DNA using the immunoSEQ Assay, a bias-controlled multiplex PCR. In the authors' own workflow: Nucleated cell counts per sample were estimated from amplification of reference gene primers within the assay. To quantify the absolute abundance of each unique TCRbeta CDR3 rearrangement, sequence reads were collapsed and filtered. Productive Simpson clonality was computed per sample as the square root of Simpson's diversity index over productive rearrangements. The table comes from immuneACCESS by way of TCRdb, which keeps in-frame sequences with V and J called. Part of the clones is missing from these tables; in studies checked, under half for an unresolved V gene and the rest for unknown reasons. V and J calls and clone size are those listed in that table; D and trimming were worked out from the DNA. Within this sample are fewer than 200,000 clones, with 82% of them counted one time only. The biggest ten clones account for around 5.5% of the sample.

The CDR3 contains 13 residues, cysteine and phenylalanine counted. Kept here is only the CDR3 DNA, which spans 39 bases and is read in frame from base 1. The CDR1 and CDR2 encoded by the germline V gene are MDHEN and SYDVKM. Relative to germline, V is 10 bases shorter and J is 4 bases shorter, with 13 bases between their ends. The paper's findings and limits, for the study overall: The quantity of clinical and demographic metadata differed by source and by participant and was supplied without curation.

The receptor chain draws on TRBV28 and TRBJ1-4; possibly the D gene is TRBD1, per 6 matching bases. The receptor comes from a woman between 55 and 75 years old with acute COVID-19. Material: PBMCs or T cells enriched from blood (not recorded which). The CDR3 has the sequence CATEDSLNEKLFF. The DNA is TGTGCCACCGAGGACAGTCTTAATGAAAAACTGTTTTTT.